These 27 T cell receptor beta chains originate from one sample sequenced in a study of cytomegalovirus exposure and HLA in healthy donors. PCR involved 60 Vbeta and 13 Jbeta primers. Sequencing used immunoSEQ multiplex PCR; TCRdb keeps in-frame clones, though not all of them. The sample yields over 250,000 clones, about nine tenths seen once. The sample was PBMCs. These receptors were obtained from a man aged 40-55 years in good health and CMV-seropositive.

This chain uses TRBV7-9 with TRBJ1-4; D gene uncertain. CDR1 is SEHNR, CDR2 FQNEAQ, per germline (reference sequence). This CDR3 spans 16 amino acids. Trimming removed 4 bases at V and 4 bases at J, with 16 bases between. CDR3 nucleotide sequence: TGTGCCAGCAGCTCAGAGCGGGCAGGTTATAATGAAAAACTGTTTTTT. This encodes CASSSERAGYNEKLFF.

The chain recombines TRBV28 with TRBJ2-1, with D perhaps matching TRBD1 (6 bases). Deletions cut 2 bases from V and 3 bases from J, with 17 bases between. CDR1 MDHEN and CDR2 SYDVKM come from the germline V gene. The CDR3 has 17 amino acids. CDR3 loop: CASSLPSDSYHYNEQFF. In nucleotides, the CDR3 is TGTGCCAGCAGTTTACCATCGGACAGCTATCACTACAATGAGCAGTTCTTC.

The chain couples TRBV4-1 to TRBJ2-3, with a tentative D call TRBD2 (5 bases). CDR3 length equals 14 residues. Germline loops: CDR1 MGHRA, CDR2 YSYEKL. Deletions cut 4 bases from V and 2 bases from J, with 10 bases between. CDR3 protein: CASSPRGLTDTQYF. The CDR3 bases are TGCGCCAGCAGCCCACGGGGTCTCACAGATACGCAGTATTTT.

This chain uses TRBV5-3 with TRBJ2-7; 14 bases align to TRBD2. TRBV5-3 is noted as an ORF with a role that remains uncertain. J gave up 1 base and V 4 bases, and 10 bases lay outside the gene matches. This CDR3 contains 18 residues. The CDR3 DNA is TGTGCCAGAAGCGACGGGACTAGCGGGAGCAGTCGGTCCTACGAGCAGTACTTC. It is translated as CARSDGTSGSSRSYEQYF.

This clone was found once. The chain couples TRBV10-1 to TRBJ2-1, with TRBD2 identical over 12 bases. In germline, CDR1 is WNHNN, CDR2 SYGVQD (reference sequence). With 10 bases clipped from V and 4 bases from J, the junction kept 20 bases outside the gene matches. This CDR3 contains 19 residues. The CDR3 nucleotides read TGCGCCACCGCCCGCGAAAAGAATCTAGCGGGAGGGGGGTACAATGAGCAGTTCTTC. This sequence encodes CATAREKNLAGGGYNEQFF.

The chain combines TRBV27 with TRBJ2-7; 11 bases map to TRBD1. This CDR3 region has 17 residues. The V gene end was trimmed by 6 bases and the J gene end by 0 bases; junction bases not matched to a gene: 10. Looked up from germline, CDR1 is MNHEY and CDR2 is SMNVEV (reference sequence). This CDR3 is CASSRRGQGVVSYEQYF. CDR3 DNA: TGTGCCAGCAGCCGACGGGGACAGGGGGTTGTCTCCTACGAGCAGTACTTC.

V gene TRBV28 combines with J gene TRBJ1-3, with unresolved D. CDR3 size: 15 residues. V was clipped by 2 bases and J by 3 bases, with 11 bases between them. Looked up from germline, CDR1 is MDHEN and CDR2 is SYDVKM. As DNA, the CDR3 is TGTGCCAGCAGTTTACTGGGTTCGGGTGGAAACACCATATATTTT. This gives the protein CASSLLGSGGNTIYF.

The chain has TRBV25-1 and TRBJ2-1, with 9 bases matching TRBD1. CDR3 length equals 15 residues. Germline V lookup: CDR1 MGHDK, CDR2 SYGVNS. The V and J ends lost 2 bases and 4 bases, in that order; junction bases with no gene match: 3. The CDR3 region has the DNA TGTGCCAGCAGTGAACGGGACAGGGTGTACAATGAGCAGTTCTTC. Translated: CASSERDRVYNEQFF.

The DNA of the CDR3 is TGCGCCAGCAGCCTCACGGGGGGGGGAACTAGCTCCTACGAGCAGTACTTC. As protein: CASSLTGGGTSSYEQYF. The chain links TRBV4-1 to TRBJ2-7; 8 positions agree with TRBD2. CDR3 size: 17 residues. V dropped 4 bases and J dropped 0; count of bases not matched to a gene: 11. The germline CDR1 and CDR2 sequences are MGHRA and YSYEKL.

This chain connects TRBV10-3 to TRBJ2-1; D possibly corresponds to TRBD2 (6 bases). The V end was cut by 6 bases, the J end by 2 bases, with 14 bases between. CDR1 ENHRY and CDR2 SYGVKD come from the germline V gene. This CDR3 spans 15 amino acids. DNA for the CDR3: TGTGCCATCAGCGAAACTAGCAGGACCTACAATGAGCAGTTCTTC. Its translation: CAISETSRTYNEQFF.

The V gene is TRBV4-1, the J gene TRBJ2-7; D is unresolved. The CDR3 length is 13 residues. Germline CDR1 is MGHRA and CDR2 is YSYEKL. Trimming removed 5 bases from V and 0 bases from J, with 8 bases in between. The CDR3 DNA follows: TGCGCCAGCAGCTACTCCGTCTCCTACGAGCAGTACTTC. Protein product: CASSYSVSYEQYF.

This chain links TRBV6-1 with TRBJ2-7; 10 nucleotides line up with TRBD2. The J segment lost 0 bases and the V segment lost 5 bases, leaving 4 bases of the junction unmatched. The germline V gene has CDR1 MNHNS and CDR2 SASEGT. The CDR3 sequence is 15 residues long. The CDR3 bases are TGTGCCAGCAGTCAGAGCGGGAGGGCCTCCTACGAGCAGTACTTC. It specifies CASSQSGRASYEQYF.

This clone was seen more than once but under ten times. This chain joins TRBV5-4 and TRBJ2-3; 15 bases are shared with TRBD2. Losses at the gene ends were 1 base for V and 4 bases for J; bases not matched to a gene: 4. There are 17 residues in the CDR3. Germline-derived CDR1 and CDR2 are SGHNT and YYREEE (reference sequence). CDR3 amino acids: CASSLLRTSGRADTQYF. The CDR3 nucleotides are TGTGCCAGCAGCTTGCTGCGGACTAGCGGGAGGGCAGATACGCAGTATTTT.

This clone came up once. The chain links TRBV5-1 to TRBJ1-1, with a possible D match to TRBD1 (5 bases). V was clipped by 0 bases and J by 1 base, with 7 bases between them. From germline, CDR1 is SGHRS and CDR2 YFSETQ. The length of the CDR3 is 14 residues. The CDR3 loop is CASSLGDRNTEAFF. The DNA for the CDR3 is TGCGCCAGCAGCTTGGGAGACAGGAACACTGAAGCTTTCTTT.

The rearrangement links TRBV29-1 to TRBJ2-1; 7 nucleotides agree with TRBD1. CDR1 and CDR2 from the germline V gene are SQVTM and ANQGSEA. Trimming cost V 5 bases and J 1 base; bases outside gene matches: 5. The CDR3 is made up of 14 amino acids. In DNA form, the CDR3 reads TGCAGCGTTTGGGGCAGGGGGTCCTACAATGAGCAGTTCTTC. Amino acid sequence: CSVWGRGSYNEQFF.

The chain's CDR3 is CASSPGGTNEQFF. In DNA form, the CDR3 reads TGTGCCAGCAGCCCAGGGGGCACAAATGAGCAGTTCTTC. V is TRBV7-9 and J is TRBJ2-1, with 8 bases aligning to TRBD1. CDR3 length: 13 amino acids. The germline V gene encodes CDR1 SEHNR and CDR2 FQNEAQ (reference sequence). V shed 5 bases, J shed 7 bases, and the junction held 4 bases outside the gene matches.

V gene TRBV27 combines with J gene TRBJ1-1, with D perhaps TRBD1 (6 bases). Looked up from germline, CDR1 is MNHEY and CDR2 is SMNVEV (reference sequence). CDR3 length: 16 residues. The ends were cut back, 6 bases at V and 1 base at J, with 18 bases in the middle. The CDR3 region has the DNA TGTGCCAGCAGCCTTAGAGCGCCACAGGGGAACACTGAAGCTTTCTTT. It translates to CASSLRAPQGNTEAFF.

The DNA of the CDR3 is TGTGCCAGCAGCCCAGACAGGGGGCCTCAGCCCCAGCATTTT. Translation: CASSPDRGPQPQHF. The rearrangement joins TRBV9 to TRBJ1-5; 10 bases fit TRBD1. This CDR3 comprises 14 residues. Germline V CDR1 and CDR2: SGDLS, YYNGEE. V was pared by 4 bases and J by 6 bases, with 4 bases of the junction left unmatched. Filled out from reference TRBV9 and TRBJ1-5, the complete variable domain reads DSGVTQTPKHLITATGQRVTLRCSPRSGDLSVYWYQQSLDQGLQFLIQYYNGEERAKGNILERFSAQQFPDLHSELNLSSLELGDSALYFCASSPDRGPQPQHFGDGTRLSIL.

The gene calls are TRBV7-6 and TRBJ2-1, with D unclear. The V end lost 3 bases, the J end lost 5 bases, and 8 bases lay between the germline ends. Germline V lookup: CDR1 SGHVS, CDR2 FNYEAQ. The CDR3 runs 13 residues. The CDR3 loop reads CASSFRSNNEQFF. The CDR3 DNA sequence: TGTGCCAGCAGCTTTAGATCCAACAATGAGCAGTTCTTC.

This clone has only one observation. The V and J genes are TRBV29-1 and TRBJ1-2; 10 bases agree with TRBD1. The V and J ends lost 7 bases and 1 base, in that order; junction bases with no gene match: 6. Per the germline V gene, CDR1 is SQVTM and CDR2 is ANQGSEA. The CDR3 contains 14 residues. This CDR3 reads CSARQGALNYGYTF. For the CDR3, the DNA is TGCAGCGCCAGACAGGGGGCGCTTAACTATGGCTACACCTTC. Using reference TRBV29-1 and TRBJ1-2 for the parts outside the CDR3, the full variable domain is SAVISQKPSRDICQRGTSLTIQCQVDSQVTMMFWYRQQPGQSLTLIATANQGSEATYESGFVIDKFPISRPNLTFSTLTVSNMSPEDSSIYLCSARQGALNYGYTFGSGTRLTVV.

The chain carries TRBV7-2 and TRBJ2-1; D remains ambiguous. This CDR3 comprises 15 residues. Trimming removed 5 bases at V and 0 bases at J, with 11 bases between. Germline V gene data show CDR1 as SGHTA and CDR2 as FQGNSA. CDR3 sequence reads: CASSPDTSSYNEQFF. For the CDR3, the DNA is TGTGCCAGCAGCCCCGATACGAGCTCCTACAATGAGCAGTTCTTC.

The V gene is TRBV5-1, the J gene TRBJ2-5; D unclear. CDR3 length: 14 amino acids. Germline V gene data show CDR1 as SGHRS and CDR2 as YFSETQ. The V and J ends lost 0 bases and 5 bases respectively, with 11 bases between them. DNA of the CDR3: TGCGCCAGCAGCTTGGCAGGCATATTGGAGACCCAGTACTTC. Translation gives CASSLAGILETQYF.

The CDR3 nucleotides are TGCGCCAGCAGCTTGAGTGCAGGGGGTGCCGGGGAGCTGTTTTTT. As protein: CASSLSAGGAGELFF. The chain is built from TRBV5-1 and TRBJ2-2; 7 nucleotides agree with TRBD1. The V gene's germline CDR1 is SGHRS and CDR2 YFSETQ. Trimming cost V 1 base and J 6 bases; bases outside gene matches: 6. The CDR3 spans 15 residues.

This chain joins TRBV6-6 and TRBJ1-1; tentative D call: TRBD1 (6 bases). Trimming shortened V by 6 bases and J by 10 bases, and 15 bases separated the two germline ends. Germline V gene lookup returns CDR1 MNHNY and CDR2 SVGAGI (reference sequence). This CDR3 is built from 12 residues. Written as DNA, the CDR3 is TGTGCCAGCAGCATACCGGGACACCGAGCTTTCTTT. Residues: CASSIPGHRAFF.

The chain links TRBV2 to TRBJ2-7; D might be TRBD1 (5 bases). The V end was cut by 6 bases, the J end by 0 bases, with 12 bases between. Germline V gene data show CDR1 as SNHLY and CDR2 as FYNNEI. The CDR3 contains 14 residues. This CDR3 is CASSPQGNSYEQYF. The CDR3 bases are TGTGCCAGCAGCCCCCAGGGCAACTCCTACGAGCAGTACTTC.

The chain recombines TRBV25-1 with TRBJ1-1, with D unresolved. Germline CDR1 and CDR2: MGHDK and SYGVNS. CDR3 length: 14 amino acids. V was shortened by 5 bases and J by 2 bases, with 12 bases between the two germline ends. The CDR3 nucleotides are TGTGCCAGCAGTCTGACAAGATCTAACACTGAAGCTTTCTTT. Its protein product is CASSLTRSNTEAFF. The entire variable domain, with the rest obtained from reference TRBV25-1 and TRBJ1-1, is as follows: EADIYQTPRYLVIGTGKKITLECSQTMGHDKMYWYQQDPGMELHLIHYSYGVNSTEKGDLSSESTVSRIRTEHFPLTLESARPSHTSQYLCASSLTRSNTEAFFGQGTRLTVV.

The chain couples TRBV2 to TRBJ2-3; 8 bases align to TRBD1. The CDR3 consists of 17 residues. V was pared by 8 bases and J by 3 bases, with 16 bases of the junction left unmatched. The germline V gene has CDR1 SNHLY and CDR2 FYNNEI. In DNA form, the CDR3 reads TGTGCCAGCCTTACCGACGCGGACAGGGAGGCGACAGATACGCAGTATTTT. Translated, it gives CASLTDADREATDTQYF.